This is a list of T cell receptor beta chains from one sample in a study of beta chain features in type 1 diabetes. Assay: immunoSEQ multiplex PCR; the TCRdb copy retains only in-frame clones and omits some. This sample has 150,000 to 200,000 clones, with 8.5% to 10% found just once. The sequenced sample was central memory CD4+ T cells from blood. The receptors were sampled from a woman aged 25 to 39 with type 1 diabetes. The CDR3 runs from the conserved cysteine through the conserved F or W. Fields, in order: V gene, D gene, J gene, clone size, CDR3 DNA, CDR3 protein. D genes are given only for firm matches. Some rows have no size entry. The others give once, few or many, or a class for an expanded clone.

TRBV5-4	-	TRBJ1-1	few	TGTGCCAGCAGCTTAGGACAACAGAACACTGAAGCTTTCTTT	CASSLGQQNTEAFF
TRBV7-9	TRBD1	TRBJ2-7	few	TGCGCCAGCAGCCAGGGGGACAGGGGATACGAGCAGTACTTC	CASSQGDRGYEQYF
TRBV6-5	-	TRBJ2-6	-	TGTGCCACCTGGCCGAGAGGTGGGGCCAACGTCCTGACTTTC	CATWPRGGANVLTF
TRBV14	TRBD2	TRBJ2-3	-	TGTGCCAGCAGCCGGGATCTGACTAGCGGCTACACAGATACGCAGTATTTT	CASSRDLTSGYTDTQYF
TRBV5-6	-	TRBJ1-1	-	TGTGCCAGCAGCCGTGCCGCGTGGGAGGCTTTCTTT	CASSRAAWEAFF
TRBV11-2	TRBD2	TRBJ2-7	few	TGTGCCAGCAGCTTAGGGACTAGCGGGAGTCCCTACGAGCAGTACTTC	CASSLGTSGSPYEQYF
TRBV30	TRBD1	TRBJ1-2	few	TGTGCCTGGAGCACCGGGACAGGGGGGAGTAACTATGGCTACACCTTC	CAWSTGTGGSNYGYTF
TRBV28	TRBD1	TRBJ1-2	few	TGTGCCAGCAGTGTCCAGGGACAGGGGTTTGGCTACACCTTC	CASSVQGQGFGYTF
TRBV25-1	-	TRBJ1-1	few	TGTGCCAGCAGGGACACCCAGACTGAAGCTTTCTTT	CASRDTQTEAFF
TRBV28	-	TRBJ2-7	few	TGTGCCAGCAGTTTGTCCGGCTACGAGCAGTACTTC	CASSLSGYEQYF
TRBV25-1	-	TRBJ2-1	few	TGTGCCAGCAGTGAACAGGAGGGAGTGCGCTACAATGAGCAGTTCTTC	CASSEQEGVRYNEQFF
TRBV30	-	TRBJ1-1	-	TGTGCCTGGAGTGCTTACAGGGTACAAACTGAAGCTTTCTTT	CAWSAYRVQTEAFF
TRBV7-8	-	TRBJ1-1	few	TGTGCCAGCAGTCAACAAGTAACTGAAGCTTTCTTT	CASSQQVTEAFF
TRBV30	TRBD2	TRBJ2-1	-	TGTGCCTGGGACAATAAGGGACTAGCGGGAGGGAAGCAGTTCTTC	CAWDNKGLAGGKQFF
TRBV30	-	TRBJ1-1	few	TGTGCCAGAGCCGACATGAACACTGAAGCTTTCTTT	CARADMNTEAFF
TRBV7-2	-	TRBJ2-3	few	TGTGCCAGCAGCTTAGCCAGCCAGGGCCCAGATACGCAGTATTTT	CASSLASQGPDTQYF
TRBV4-1	TRBD1	TRBJ2-7	few	TGCGCCAGCAGCCGCCATCCACCGGGACAGGAATTCTACGAGCAGTACTTC	CASSRHPPGQEFYEQYF